The 22 T cell receptor beta chains listed next were all sequenced from one sample in a study of vaccination effects on CD4 cells after COVID-19. The method was immunoSEQ multiplex PCR; TCRdb's version includes in-frame clones alone and lacks a portion of them. This sample carries roughly 63,000 clones, about 80% of them seen once, and the ten largest clones take about 4%. Expansion of antigen-specific CD4+ T cells with viral peptide pools was carried out by the ViraFEST assay before sequencing. A roughly 10-day culture period preceded the isolation of CD4+ T cells. All vaccine recipients tested negative for nucleocapsid antibodies and had never contracted SARS-CoV-2 infection. These receptors' antigens are unknown. Here the sequenced sample was CD4+ T cells from PBMCs cultured with HCoV-OC43 spike peptides, taken before COVID-19 vaccination. Subset meaning: HCoV-OC43 spike overlapping peptide pool stimulation. The source of these receptors is a human donor who received a COVID-19 vaccine.

The genes are TRBV7-6 and TRBJ1-3; D remains ambiguous. The germline V and J ends were trimmed by 3 bases and 2 bases, with 11 bases remaining between them. Germline values: CDR1 SGHVS, CDR2 FNYEAQ. The CDR3 has 15 amino acids. The CDR3 reads CASSLMSGPGNTIYF. CDR3 nucleotide sequence: TGTGCCAGCAGCTTGATGTCTGGCCCTGGAAACACCATATATTTT.

This clone was seen a single time. The chain is built from TRBV28 and TRBJ2-2, with 9 nucleotides matching TRBD1. The junction had 15 bases not matched to a gene; V was cut back by 6 bases and J by 7 bases. CDR3 length equals 17 residues. Germline lookup yields CDR1 MDHEN and CDR2 SYDVKM. Written as DNA, the CDR3 is TGTGCCAGCAGCTGGACTATACAGGGGGCGAAGCTCGGGGAGCTGTTTTTT. It is translated as CASSWTIQGAKLGELFF.

The chain links TRBV7-9 to TRBJ2-1, with TRBD2 matching 8 bases. The ends lost 5 bases at V and 15 bases at J; junction bases unmatched: 9. In germline, CDR1 is SEHNR, CDR2 FQNEAQ (reference sequence). This CDR3 is built from 12 residues. The CDR3 sequence is CASSPAMAGGFF. The CDR3 DNA reads as TGTGCCAGCAGCCCGGCCATGGCGGGGGGGTTCTTC. Using reference TRBV7-9 and TRBJ2-1 for the parts outside the CDR3, the full variable domain is DTGVSQNPRHKITKRGQNVTFRCDPISEHNRLYWYRQTLGQGPEFLTYFQNEAQLEKSRLLSDRFSAERPKGSFSTLEIQRTEQGDSAMYLCASSPAMAGGFFGPGTRLTVL.

The J gene is TRBJ1-2, the V gene TRBV18, with D tentatively TRBD1 (5 bases). V was clipped by 3 bases and J by 0 bases, with 11 bases between them. The germline gives CDR1 KGHSH, CDR2 LQKENI. The length of the CDR3 is 15 residues. The CDR3: CASSPQDITNYGYTF. The CDR3 nucleotides read TGTGCCAGCTCACCGCAGGACATAACTAACTATGGCTACACCTTC.

This clone was seen only a few times. This rearrangement joins TRBV7-2 to TRBJ2-7, with D perhaps TRBD1 (6 bases). Trimming pared 5 bases from V and 0 bases from J, leaving 11 bases between. The germline gives CDR1 SGHTA, CDR2 FQGNSA. The CDR3 length is 14 residues. The CDR3 nucleotides read TGTGCCAGCAGCGAAGGACAGTACTCCTACGAGCAGTACGTC. It yields the protein CASSEGQYSYEQYV.

This clone is a singleton in its sample. CDR3 bases: TGTGCCAGCAGTTTTTATTCCGGGGAGCTGTTTTTT. This sequence encodes CASSFYSGELFF. V usage is TRBV12-3 or TRBV12-4 and J usage is TRBJ2-2; D call uncertain. CDR3 length equals 12 residues. V was trimmed by 3 bases and J by 6 bases, leaving 5 bases between them.

A few counts support this clone. The chain carries TRBV5-1 and TRBJ2-7; perhaps TRBD2 as D (5 bases). Germline CDR1 is SGHRS and CDR2 is YFSETQ. The CDR3 contains 15 residues. Trimming stripped 0 bases from V and 1 base from J, with 11 bases between. CDR3 nucleotide sequence: TGCGCCAGCAGCTTGGTCGGGGAAGGGTCCTACGAGCAGTACGTC. Protein sequence: CASSLVGEGSYEQYV.

The V call is TRBV28, the J call TRBJ2-7; TRBD1 is a possible D gene (5 bases). Germline V lookup: CDR1 MDHEN, CDR2 SYDVKM. The CDR3 is 13 amino acids. Trimming removed 4 bases from V and 3 bases from J, with 10 bases in between. The CDR3 nucleotides are TGTGCCAGCAGTTATACAGGTCTCTACGAGCAGTACGTC. Protein sequence: CASSYTGLYEQYV.

V and J are TRBV7-2 and TRBJ1-6, with D hard to call. The V and J ends lost 2 bases and 6 bases respectively, with 14 bases between them. CDR1 and CDR2 (germline): SGHTA, FQGNSA. The CDR3 contains 16 residues. DNA of the CDR3: TGTGCCAGCAGCTTATTTGTGGGGTTCGGTAATTCACCCCTCCACTTT. Amino acids: CASSLFVGFGNSPLHF.

This rearrangement joins TRBV28 to TRBJ2-2; tentatively, D is TRBD1 (6 bases). The CDR3 loop spans 14 amino acids. The V gene lost 7 bases and the J gene lost 5 bases, with 14 bases spanning the gap. Germline assignment: CDR1 MDHEN and CDR2 SYDVKM. The CDR3 reads CASIVGANTGELFF. The CDR3 region has the DNA TGTGCCAGCATAGTGGGGGCCAATACCGGGGAGCTGTTTTTT.

J is TRBJ1-6 and V is TRBV6-5; D might be TRBD1 (6 bases). CDR3 length equals 14 residues. CDR1 MNHEY and CDR2 SVGAGI come from the germline V gene. Trimming removed 6 bases at V and 7 bases at J, with 13 bases between. The CDR3 DNA follows: TGTGCCAGCAGAACGGGGGGGCGAAATTCACCCCTCCACTTT. It specifies CASRTGGRNSPLHF.

This chain joins TRBV6-5 and TRBJ2-7; a possible D gene is TRBD2 (5 bases). Germline V CDR1 and CDR2: MNHEY, SVGAGI. The ends were cut back, 6 bases at V and 3 bases at J, with 12 bases in the middle. This CDR3 is 13 amino acids long. The CDR3 nucleotides are TGTGCCAGCAGGAGGGAAGGAAGCTACGAGCAGTACGTC. Its protein is CASRREGSYEQYV.

The chain is built from TRBV7-8 and TRBJ1-3; D is unclear. This CDR3 spans 15 amino acids. Germline V gene data show CDR1 as SGHVS and CDR2 as FQNEAQ. Trimming left V 1 base short and J 4 bases short, with 11 bases between. This CDR3 is CASSLVVGAGNTIYF. The CDR3 DNA reads as TGTGCCAGCAGCTTAGTGGTAGGAGCCGGAAACACCATATATTTT.

The chain combines TRBV12-5 with TRBJ1-5; D ambiguous. The CDR3 loop spans 18 amino acids. The germline V and J ends were trimmed by 4 bases and 0 bases, with 19 bases remaining between them. CDR1 and CDR2 from the germline V gene are LGHNT and FRNRAP. This CDR3 reads CASGSIQEPKYSNQPQHF. In DNA form, the CDR3 reads TGTGCTAGTGGTTCCATTCAAGAACCAAAATATAGCAATCAGCCCCAGCATTTT. Filled out from reference TRBV12-5 and TRBJ1-5, the complete variable domain reads DARVTQTPRHKVTEMGQEVTMRCQPILGHNTVFWYRQTMMQGLELLAYFRNRAPLDDSGMPKDRFSAEMPDATLATLKIQPSEPRDSAVYFCASGSIQEPKYSNQPQHFGDGTRLSIL.

This chain connects TRBV5-8 to TRBJ1-1; 7 nucleotides agree with TRBD1. The germline V gene has CDR1 SGHTS and CDR2 YDEGEE. The length of the CDR3 is 14 residues. With V trimmed by 4 bases and J by 3 bases, 6 bases remained unmatched. The CDR3 loop reads CASSRGQDYTEAFF. The DNA of the CDR3 is TGTGCCAGCAGCCGCGGACAGGACTACACTGAAGCTTTCTTT.

The chain joins TRBV18 to TRBJ2-3; a possible D gene is TRBD1 (6 bases). The CDR3 has 14 residues. CDR1 is KGHSH and CDR2 is LQKENI in the germline V gene. V gave up 6 bases and J gave up 0 bases, with 10 bases separating them. The CDR3 protein is CASSQGPSTDTQYF. The CDR3 region has the DNA TGTGCCAGCTCCCAGGGGCCTAGCACAGATACGCAGTATTTT.

The V and J genes are TRBV14 and TRBJ2-7, with D maybe TRBD1 (5 bases). Per germline, CDR1 SGHDN and CDR2 FVKESK. The CDR3 totals 17 residues. Deletions cut 5 bases from V and 6 bases from J, with 26 bases between. DNA for the CDR3: TGTGCCAGCAGCAAGGCGAGCGCAGGGTTGGGAACGAGCGAGCAGTACGTC. It translates to CASSKASAGLGTSEQYV.

The chain couples TRBV5-1 to TRBJ2-1, with 7 positions matching TRBD2. The germline V gene encodes CDR1 SGHRS and CDR2 YFSETQ. With V trimmed by 4 bases and J by 8 bases, 18 bases remained unmatched. The CDR3 totals 17 residues. The CDR3 loop reads CASSTQPKGLVRDEQFF. The CDR3 DNA follows: TGCGCCAGCAGCACGCAACCGAAAGGACTAGTTCGGGATGAGCAGTTCTTC.

This chain links TRBV27 with TRBJ1-1; TRBD1 might be the D (6 bases). CDR3 size: 17 residues. Trimming pared 1 base from V and 4 bases from J, leaving 19 bases between. The germline V gene has CDR1 MNHEY and CDR2 SMNVEV (reference sequence). CDR3 in amino acids: CASSLFPGVGKGTEAFF. In DNA form, the CDR3 reads TGTGCCAGCAGTTTATTTCCAGGGGTGGGTAAGGGCACTGAAGCTTTCTTT.

The chain carries TRBV6-5 and TRBJ2-2; D is undetermined. Trimming removed 4 bases at V and 2 bases at J, with 11 bases between. Germline V gene data show CDR1 as MNHEY and CDR2 as SVGAGI. The CDR3 covers 15 residues. CDR3 DNA sequence: TGTGCCAGCAGTTCTCTTCCTTCTAACACCGGGGAGCTGTTTTTT. This encodes CASSSLPSNTGELFF.

This clone was recorded only once. This chain links TRBV4-2 with TRBJ2-1; D perhaps matches TRBD2 (6 bases). Germline CDR1 and CDR2: LGHNA and YNFKEQ. The CDR3 is 17 amino acids. V was trimmed by 2 bases and J by 3 bases, leaving 17 bases between them. This chain's CDR3 is CASSQQKTGTYYNEQFF. In DNA, the CDR3 is TGTGCCAGCAGCCAACAAAAAACCGGGACTTACTACAATGAGCAGTTCTTC.

This chain links TRBV24-1 with TRBJ2-1, with TRBD1 matching 8 bases. V was clipped by 4 bases and J by 7 bases; unmatched bases: 8. The CDR3 is 15 residues long. Looked up from germline, CDR1 is KGHDR and CDR2 is SFDVKD. The chain's CDR3 is CATSDQGAGSNEQFF. In DNA, the CDR3 is TGTGCCACCAGTGACCAGGGGGCGGGTTCGAATGAGCAGTTCTTC.